This record looks at one T cell receptor beta chain sequence and its context. Its antigen remains unidentified. The entry originates in a study of cytomegalovirus exposure and HLA in healthy donors. TCRdb's copy holds only in-frame clones and misses some; the assay was immunoSEQ multiplex PCR. This table has 100,000 to 150,000 clones, around 94% appearing once. Trimming took 0 bases from V and 5 from J; bases not matched to a gene: 4. The CDR3 runs to 15 residues. The germline V gene has CDR1 GTSNPN and CDR2 SVGIG (reference sequence). Study outcomes and limitations: Three chains linked to CMV were shown in vitro to be specific for CMV antigens.

The sequence was collected from a woman younger than 35 in good health and CMV-seronegative. The sequenced material came from PBMCs. The rearrangement uses TRBV30 and TRBJ1-4, with TRBD1 identical over 9 bases. Here the CDR3 DNA reads TGTGCCTGGAGTGTATTCGGGACAGGGAATGAAAAACTGTTTTTT. Protein product: CAWSVFGTGNEKLFF.